This is a list of T cell receptor beta chains from one sample in a study of graft-versus-host responses after intestinal transplantation. Clones were read by immunoSEQ multiplex PCR, and TCRdb kept only the in-frame ones, dropping some. The sample consists of some 90,000 clones, approximately 90% of them appearing once. Their antigens remain unidentified. The sample here was unstimulated CD8+ T cells sorted from spleen or lymph node cells, taken before transplant. These receptors originate from a human donor who was the organ donor for an intestinal transplant. The conserved cysteine and the conserved F or W are not part of the CDR3 here.

>TRBJ2-1|TRBV4-3
ASSQDVGVAGHNEQF
>TRBJ1-1|TRBV27
ASSTLNTEAF
>TRBJ2-7|TRBV6-1
ASVGTAYEQY
>TRBJ2-7|TRBV2
ASSESAGAGYEQY
>TRBJ2-7|TRBV5-1
ASSLSSYYEQY
>TRBJ2-1|TRBV2
ASSERGGPYNEQF
>TRBJ2-1|TRBV27
ASSRLAWGVEQF
>TRBJ2-7|TRBV4-1
ASSPRDTGYEQY
>TRBJ2-2|TRBV7-9
ASSFGDGELF
>TRBJ2-7|TRBV27
ASSWGTGGSYEQY
>TRBJ1-2|TRBV28
ASSPWTGGANYGYT
>TRBJ2-2|TRBV4-2
ASRSGLAGARTGELF
>TRBJ1-2|TRBV19
ASSPGPGYT
>TRBJ1-5|TRBV19
ASSIGGGWNQPQH
>TRBJ2-7|TRBV4-1
ASSHEVRQYEQY
>.|TRBV6-6
ASSSRGVTYEQY
>TRBJ2-7|TRBV5-6
ASSWRQVHYEQY
>TRBJ1-1|TRBV30
AWRQTVNTEAF
>TRBJ1-2|TRBV4-2
ASSQDDSLEESYGYT
>TRBJ2-5|TRBV10-3
AISRTSGGGETQY
>TRBJ2-5|TRBV7-9
ASSVVPGEGRETQY
>TRBJ2-5|TRBV10-2
ASSAPVQETQY
>TRBJ2-7|TRBV7-9
ASSTLQGTHEQY
>TRBJ2-7|TRBV4-2
ASSQVRPGGPWYEQY
>TRBJ1-4|TRBV6-1
ASSELAQGALGKLF
>TRBJ1-1|TRBV30
AWSVPPLRAF
>TRBJ1-2|TRBV10-3
AIPRGLNGYT
>TRBJ2-7|TRBV4-3
ASSQETGTYEQY
>TRBJ2-7|TRBV27
ASSLFGTETYEQY
>TRBJ1-1|TRBV6-6
ASAGNTEAF
>TRBJ1-1|TRBV9
ASSSGQGGKAEAF
>TRBJ2-5|TRBV5-1
ASSFPGETQY
>TRBJ2-1|TRBV7-9
ASSLADEANEQF
>TRBJ2-1|TRBV4-2
ASSQDEGEQF
>TRBJ2-1|TRBV9
ASSLGGDYNNEQF
>TRBJ1-4|TRBV27
ASREQGRFWEKLF
>TRBJ2-1|TRBV13
ASSPPDSSSYNEQF
>TRBJ1-2|TRBV2
ARADSNYGYT
>TRBJ2-2|TRBV5-1
ASSYLAGGAGELF
>TRBJ1-1|TRBV5-6
ASSLAGLFPTEAF
>TRBJ2-7|TRBV19
ASSTRQGFDEQY
>TRBJ2-1|TRBV9
ASSPWDFINEQF
>TRBJ1-6|TRBV13
ASTDKSQGSPLH
>TRBJ2-1|TRBV7-3
ASSLTGGNEQF
>TRBJ1-4|TRBV25-1
ASSELLGGEEKLF
>TRBJ2-5|TRBV28
ASSFWREQETQY
>TRBJ1-5|TRBV19
ASTGDSNQPQH